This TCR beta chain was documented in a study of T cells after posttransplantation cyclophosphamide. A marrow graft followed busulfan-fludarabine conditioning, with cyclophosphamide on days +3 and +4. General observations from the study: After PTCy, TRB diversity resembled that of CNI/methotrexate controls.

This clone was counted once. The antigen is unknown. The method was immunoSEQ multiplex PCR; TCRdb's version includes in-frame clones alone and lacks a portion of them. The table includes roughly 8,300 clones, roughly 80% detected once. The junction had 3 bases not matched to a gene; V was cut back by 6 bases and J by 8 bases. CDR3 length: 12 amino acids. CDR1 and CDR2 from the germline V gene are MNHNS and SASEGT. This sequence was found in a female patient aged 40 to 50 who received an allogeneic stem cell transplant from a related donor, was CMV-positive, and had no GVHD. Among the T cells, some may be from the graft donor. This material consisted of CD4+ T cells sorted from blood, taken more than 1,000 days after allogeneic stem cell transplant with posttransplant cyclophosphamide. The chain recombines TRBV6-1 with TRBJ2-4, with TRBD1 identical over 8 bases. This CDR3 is CASRLQGDIQYF. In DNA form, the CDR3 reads TGTGCCAGCAGGCTACAGGGGGACATTCAGTACTTC.